Below, 32 T cell receptor beta chains from the same sample are listed, as sequenced in a study of human T cells and chemical hapten exposure. TCRdb used MiXCR to reprocess the RACE reads, holding one entry per CDR3 protein. Of tens of thousands of distinct CDR3 sequences in the sample, 3.5% to 4.5% were seen once. As for time point: healthy volunteer bleed at 2 weeks. Total RNA came from unfractionated whole blood. The specimen sequenced was whole blood. These receptors were taken from a female donor in good health. Some clones in this sample may be carry-over from other donors' samples.

This clonotype was found a few times. V gene TRBV6-5 combines with J gene TRBJ2-5; 13 bases fit TRBD2. Germline V gene data show CDR1 as MNHEY and CDR2 as SVGAGI. The CDR3 runs 17 residues. V lost 6 bases to trimming and J lost 5 bases; unmatched junction nucleotides: 12. Here the CDR3 reads CASSRLAGGGRGETQYF. CDR3 coding DNA: TGTGCCAGCAGCCGACTAGCGGGGGGCGGCCGGGGGGAGACCCAGTACTTC.

In this sample, this clonotype turned up many times. The chain uses TRBV3-1 and TRBJ2-3; 9 bases match TRBD2. Germline V lookup: CDR1 LGHDT, CDR2 YNNKEL (reference sequence). V lost 1 base, J lost 3 bases, and 11 bases stayed unmatched. The CDR3 loop spans 18 amino acids. CDR3 sequence reads: CASSQVRAGGIGTDTQYF. CDR3 sequence (DNA): TGTGCCAGCAGCCAAGTTAGAGCGGGGGGAATTGGGACAGATACGCAGTATTTT.

The sample holds many counts of this clonotype. V gene TRBV20-1 combines with J gene TRBJ1-2; no reliable D call. The CDR3 totals 13 residues. Germline lookup yields CDR1 DFQATT and CDR2 SNEGSKA (reference sequence). V lost 2 bases and J lost 6, with 13 bases in between. The CDR3 sequence: CSARKPAGDGYTF. The CDR3 bases are TGCAGTGCTAGAAAACCGGCCGGGGATGGCTACACCTTC.

This sequence joins TRBV4-1 and TRBJ2-3, with TRBD2 matching 8 bases. The CDR3 is 18 amino acids. The V gene's germline CDR1 is MGHRA and CDR2 YSYEKL. J was trimmed by 3 bases and V by 2 bases; bases with no gene match: 13. CDR3 nucleotides: TGCGCCAGCAGCCAACGAAGACGGGGGGGCGAGTGGACAGATACGCAGTATTTT. It translates to CASSQRRRGGEWTDTQYF.

This clonotype was found many times. This chain uses TRBV6-6 with TRBJ1-5; D may be TRBD1 (6 bases). This CDR3 has 14 residues. V lost 0 bases, J lost 9 bases, and 12 bases lay in between. Germline CDR1 and CDR2: MNHNY and SVGAGI (reference sequence). CDR3 amino acids: CASSYSGGYWPQHF. Here the CDR3 DNA reads TGTGCCAGCAGTTACTCGGGGGGCTACTGGCCCCAGCATTTT.

Concerning this clonotype: The conserved phenylalanine or tryptophan is not found at the CDR3 terminus, so this likely reflects a read error. The V call is TRBV28, the J call TRBJ1-4; 8 bases map to TRBD1. The J segment lost 0 bases and the V segment lost 4 bases, leaving 7 bases of the junction unmatched. The germline CDR1 and CDR2 sequences are MDHEN and SYDVKM. This CDR3 spans 17 amino acids. For the CDR3, the DNA is TGTGCCAGCAGTTCGGACAGGGACCCTTCAACTAATGAAAAACTGTTTCTT. Translating it yields CASSSDRDPSTNEKLFL.

This clonotype was seen ten or more times. The DNA for the CDR3 is TGTGCCAGCATCCCTGGAATCGGTTATGGCTACACCTTC. It translates to CASIPGIGYGYTF. This rearrangement joins TRBV12-3 or TRBV12-4 to TRBJ1-2; no clear D. The length of the CDR3 is 13 residues. Trimming removed 7 bases at V and 5 bases at J, with 14 bases between.

This clonotype was recorded at least ten times. The V and J genes are TRBV18 and TRBJ1-1; D remains ambiguous. This CDR3 is built from 16 residues. The V and J ends lost 1 base and 0 bases respectively, with 12 bases between them. Germline values: CDR1 KGHSH, CDR2 LQKENI. CDR3: CASSPQPAYMNTEAFF. As DNA, the CDR3 is TGTGCCAGCTCACCACAGCCAGCATACATGAACACTGAAGCTTTCTTT.

The CDR3 loop reads CASSSGTGYYTNYGYTF. CDR3 in DNA: TGCGCCAGCAGCTCCGGGACAGGGTACTATACTAACTATGGCTACACCTTC. This chain joins TRBV5-1 and TRBJ1-2; 9 positions agree with TRBD1. Looked up from germline, CDR1 is SGHRS and CDR2 is YFSETQ. The CDR3 is 17 residues long. V was clipped by 3 bases and J by 0 bases; unmatched bases: 9.

In its sample, this clonotype was seen many times. The rearrangement joins TRBV6-5 to TRBJ2-3; TRBD2 aligns across 7 bases. V gave up 0 bases and J gave up 4 bases; unmatched junction bases: 4. The germline CDR1 and CDR2 sequences are MNHEY and SVGAGI. The CDR3 is 15 residues long. The CDR3 protein is CASSYSGGTPDTQYF. DNA of the CDR3: TGTGCCAGCAGTTACTCGGGAGGGACCCCAGATACGCAGTATTTT.

This clonotype was counted many times. J is TRBJ2-3 and V is TRBV7-9; no definite D call. The V and J ends lost 8 bases and 3 bases respectively, with 18 bases between them. Per germline, CDR1 SEHNR and CDR2 FQNEAQ (reference sequence). CDR3 length: 15 amino acids. CDR3 residues: CASASGRGMTDTQYF. CDR3 bases: TGTGCCAGCGCATCCGGACGCGGCATGACAGATACGCAGTATTTT.

There are many counts of this clonotype. CDR3: CASRGALSNQPQHF. The CDR3 nucleotides read TGTGCCAGCAGGGGGGCCCTTAGCAATCAGCCCCAGCATTTT. V is TRBV2 and J is TRBJ1-5; weak D call: TRBD1 (6 bases). Germline V lookup: CDR1 SNHLY, CDR2 FYNNEI. V was clipped by 6 bases and J by 0 bases, with 9 bases between them. There are 14 residues in the CDR3.

This clonotype was found many times. The V gene is TRBV7-9, the J gene TRBJ1-4; TRBD1 matches at 10 bases. J lost 4 bases, V lost 4 bases, and 9 bases had no gene match. CDR1 and CDR2 from the germline V gene are SEHNR and FQNEAQ (reference sequence). The CDR3 is made up of 17 amino acids. The CDR3 protein is CASSSRWTGGINEKLFF. CDR3 coding DNA: TGTGCCAGCAGCTCCCGATGGACAGGGGGAATTAATGAAAAACTGTTTTTT.

In this sample, this clonotype turned up many times. J is TRBJ1-4 and V is TRBV7-9; D unresolved. CDR1 and CDR2 from the germline V gene are SEHNR and FQNEAQ (reference sequence). Trimming left V 5 bases short and J 0 bases short, with 19 bases between. The CDR3 runs 18 residues. The CDR3 loop reads CASSLRPGNLATNEKLFF. CDR3 nucleotides: TGTGCCAGCAGCCTACGGCCGGGAAACCTGGCAACTAATGAAAAACTGTTTTTT.

The genes are TRBV5-6 and TRBJ2-3; no reliable D call. Germline V gene lookup returns CDR1 SGHDT and CDR2 YYEEEE. The CDR3 spans 14 residues. The V and J ends lost 5 bases and 2 bases respectively, with 12 bases between them. The CDR3 DNA is TGTGCCAGCAGTTTGATTGAGGTCACAGATACGCAGTATTTT. Translation: CASSLIEVTDTQYF.

The table lists this clonotype with a few counts. The chain combines TRBV12-3 or TRBV12-4 with TRBJ2-7; D remains unclear. Trimming removed 6 bases from V and 6 bases from J, with 9 bases in between. The CDR3 runs to 11 residues. CDR3 coding DNA: TGTGCCAGCAGCCCCTCGGTCGAGCAGTACTTC. It yields the protein CASSPSVEQYF.

This clonotype was found many times. The rearrangement uses TRBV20-1 and TRBJ2-7; TRBD2 matches at 12 bases. Trimming at V came to 2 bases and at J to 0 bases, leaving 2 bases not matched to a gene. The germline V gene has CDR1 DFQATT and CDR2 SNEGSKA (reference sequence). This CDR3 spans 15 amino acids. The CDR3 nucleotides read TGCAGTGCTAGAACTAGCGGGGGGCTCTCCTACGAGCAGTACTTC. Its translation: CSARTSGGLSYEQYF.

A few counts support this clonotype. This chain joins TRBV20-1 and TRBJ1-2; 10 nucleotides match TRBD1. The germline CDR1 and CDR2 sequences are DFQATT and SNEGSKA (reference sequence). The ends lost 3 bases at V and 0 bases at J; junction bases unmatched: 13. The CDR3 contains 18 residues. The CDR3 protein is CSARPIPGQGPTNYGYTF. CDR3 sequence (DNA): TGCAGTGCTAGGCCTATACCGGGACAGGGGCCAACTAACTATGGCTACACCTTC.

This clonotype showed up many times. The genes are TRBV7-9 and TRBJ2-3, with D perhaps matching TRBD1 (6 bases). In germline, CDR1 is SEHNR, CDR2 FQNEAQ (reference sequence). This CDR3 has 12 amino acids. The germline V and J ends were trimmed by 5 bases and 5 bases, with 8 bases remaining between them. The CDR3 bases are TGTGCCAGCAGCGAACAGGGAGATACGCAGTATTTT. Its translation: CASSEQGDTQYF.

This clonotype was counted at least ten times. The V gene is TRBV28, the J gene TRBJ1-4; D is uncertain. V was trimmed by 3 bases and J by 5 bases, leaving 7 bases between them. Per the germline V gene, CDR1 is MDHEN and CDR2 is SYDVKM. The length of the CDR3 is 13 residues. The chain's CDR3 is CASSFYRNEKLFF. As DNA, the CDR3 is TGTGCCAGCAGTTTTTATAGGAATGAAAAACTGTTTTTT.

In its sample, this clonotype was seen many times. The chain carries TRBV6-6 and TRBJ2-3; D may be TRBD1 (6 bases). Trimming shortened V by 5 bases and J by 1 base, and 19 bases separated the two germline ends. The CDR3 is made up of 17 amino acids. CDR1 is MNHNY and CDR2 is SVGAGI in the germline V gene (reference sequence). The CDR3 loop reads CASSGLSARGGTDTQYF. For the CDR3, the DNA is TGTGCCAGCAGTGGCCTGTCGGCCAGGGGAGGCACAGATACGCAGTATTTT.

For this clonotype: A much more abundant neighbour one base away suggests this may be a read error. The J gene is TRBJ2-6, the V gene TRBV3-1; 11 bases map to TRBD1. CDR1 is LGHDT, CDR2 YNNKEL, per germline (reference sequence). The CDR3 has 17 amino acids. CDR3 residues: CASSPRDRGAGASVLTF. Here the CDR3 DNA reads TGTGCCAGCAGCCCCCGGGACAGGGGGGCTGGGGCCAGCGTCCTGACTTTC.

This clonotype was detected ten times or more. This sequence joins TRBV5-1 and TRBJ1-1, with D possibly being TRBD1 (6 bases). V was shortened by 4 bases and J by 1 base, with 14 bases between the two germline ends. Looked up from germline, CDR1 is SGHRS and CDR2 is YFSETQ. This CDR3 has 15 amino acids. The CDR3 DNA sequence: TGCGCCAGCAGCCCAGAGGACAGATGGAACACTGAAGCTTTCTTT. The encoded protein is CASSPEDRWNTEAFF.

This clonotype was seen more than once but under ten times. The chain employs TRBV5-1 and TRBJ1-5, with TRBD1 matching 8 bases. Germline assignment: CDR1 SGHRS and CDR2 YFSETQ. The CDR3 sequence is 15 residues long. V was pared by 4 bases and J by 4 bases, with 7 bases of the junction left unmatched. CDR3 nucleotides: TGCGCCAGCAGCCCGGGACAGGCCGAAAATCAGCCCCAGCATTTT. Amino acid sequence: CASSPGQAENQPQHF.

Ten or more counts support this clonotype. The rearrangement uses TRBV20-1 and TRBJ1-5; TRBD1 is a possible D gene (6 bases). CDR3 length equals 15 residues. V gave up 1 base and J gave up 5 bases, with 15 bases separating them. Germline CDR1 DFQATT, CDR2 SNEGSKA (reference sequence). CDR3 nucleotide sequence: TGCAGTGCTAGAGTTTGGTCCAGGGGCGATCAGCCCCAGCATTTT. Translation gives CSARVWSRGDQPQHF.

This clonotype was counted at least ten times. This chain connects TRBV6-6 to TRBJ1-3; 8 bases are a match to TRBD1. The CDR3 runs 15 residues. CDR1 and CDR2 from the germline V gene are MNHNY and SVGAGI (reference sequence). V was clipped by 6 bases and J by 4 bases; unmatched bases: 8. DNA of the CDR3: TGTGCCAGCAGGGAAGACGGGACAGGAGGAAACACCATATATTTT. Translated: CASREDGTGGNTIYF.

The chain recombines TRBV6-6 with TRBJ2-7; D call uncertain. Trimming took 4 bases from V and 4 from J, leaving 17 bases between them. The CDR3 is made up of 15 amino acids. The germline CDR1 and CDR2 sequences are MNHNY and SVGAGI (reference sequence). CDR3 nucleotide sequence: TGTGCCAGCAGTTTAACACAGACCCCTACGTACGAGCAGTACTTC. As protein: CASSLTQTPTYEQYF.

This clonotype was detected ten times or more. The chain carries TRBV15 and TRBJ2-4; no firm D call. The length of the CDR3 is 15 residues. Trimming left V 0 bases short and J 0 bases short, with 6 bases between. Germline V gene data show CDR1 as LNHNV and CDR2 as YYDKDF (reference sequence). The CDR3 is CATSREGIAKNIQYF. The CDR3 DNA reads as TGTGCCACCAGCAGAGAGGGGATAGCCAAAAACATTCAGTACTTC.

This clonotype was observed at least ten times. This chain connects TRBV6-2 or TRBV6-3 to TRBJ2-1, with D perhaps TRBD1 or TRBD2 (5 bases each). This CDR3 region has 13 residues. The V end was cut by 7 bases, the J end by 5 bases, with 12 bases between. CDR1 and CDR2 from the germline V gene are MNHEY and SVGEGT. CDR3 protein: CASKWDGNNEQFF. In DNA, the CDR3 is TGTGCCAGCAAGTGGGACGGGAACAATGAGCAGTTCTTC.

This clonotype was counted many times. This chain connects TRBV11-2 to TRBJ2-1, with 12 nucleotides matching TRBD2. Trimming took 1 base from V and 7 from J; bases not matched to a gene: 8. Germline values: CDR1 SGHAT, CDR2 FQNNGV. The CDR3 is 17 amino acids. In nucleotides, the CDR3 is TGTGCCAGCAGCTTAGGCCAAACTAGCGGGGGGTGGAATGAGCAGTTCTTC. Encoded protein: CASSLGQTSGGWNEQFF. Based on the CDR3 plus reference TRBV11-2 and TRBJ2-1, the full variable domain is EAGVAQSPRYKIIEKRQSVAFWCNPISGHATLYWYQQILGQGPKLLIQFQNNGVVDDSQLPKDRFSAERLKGVDSTLKIQPAKLEDSAVYLCASSLGQTSGGWNEQFFGPGTRLTVL.

The CDR3 bases are TGTGCCAGCTCATCGGACCCGACTGCTGGTTCCCAGTACTTC. This sequence encodes CASSSDPTAGSQYF. The rearrangement joins TRBV18 to TRBJ2-5; D gene unclear. Germline V gives CDR1 KGHSH, CDR2 LQKENI. This CDR3 is built from 14 residues. V lost 5 bases and J lost 9, with 19 bases in between.

This clonotype was seen ten or more times. The CDR3 region is CASSARTVWGNEAFF. For the CDR3, the DNA is TGTGCCAGCAGTGCCCGGACAGTATGGGGTAATGAAGCTTTCTTT. The J gene is TRBJ1-1, the V gene TRBV27, with TRBD1 as a possible D gene (6 bases). The germline CDR1 and CDR2 sequences are MNHEY and SMNVEV (reference sequence). V was trimmed by 5 bases and J by 7 bases, leaving 20 bases between them. The CDR3 loop spans 15 amino acids.